The 15 T cell receptor beta chains presented below share a single source sample, sequenced in a study of T cells in Graves' hyperthyroidism and ophthalmopathy (dated by TCRdb to about 2019). The receptor library was made with multiplex PCR. Sequencing relied on an Illumina HiSeq 2000. The TCR beta CDR3 regions were amplified from the RNA transcripts. For the first round of RT-PCR on the TCR CDR3, the HTBI primer set was used together with the Qiagen OneStep RT-PCR kit. Through fastp at Q25 and MiXCR, TCRdb rebuilt clones from the public reads, retaining in-frame beta chains. CDR3 protein sequences are deduplicated, and each keeps its most common genes and DNA. Across this sample there are 400,000 to 550,000 distinct CDR3 sequences, with approximately 15% seen only once. The ten largest clones capture over 15% of the sample. Sequencing input: blood. These receptors came from a woman younger than 35 with Graves' hyperthyroidism.

Ten or more counts support this clonotype. The chain links TRBV3-1 to TRBJ2-7; TRBD2 aligns across 11 bases. Germline V lookup: CDR1 LGHDT, CDR2 YNNKEL (reference sequence). With V trimmed by 4 bases and J by 5 bases, 16 bases remained unmatched. The CDR3 loop spans 18 amino acids. The chain's CDR3 is CASSPGPLAGGPRDEQYV. The DNA of the CDR3 is TGTGCCAGCAGCCCCGGCCCGTTAGCGGGAGGGCCTCGGGACGAGCAGTACGTC.

This clonotype was counted between two and nine times. The V and J genes are TRBV6-1 and TRBJ1-3; no reliable D call. Between the trimmed V and J ends, which lost 11 bases and 3 bases, there was a span of 8 bases. Germline CDR1 MNHNS, CDR2 SASEGT. The CDR3 is 11 residues long. CDR3 amino acids: CAVQSGNTIYF. DNA of the CDR3: TGTGCCGTTCAGAGTGGAAACACCATATATTTT.

Ten or more counts support this clonotype. V gene TRBV12-3 or TRBV12-4 combines with J gene TRBJ1-4; 7 bases line up with TRBD1. J gave up 0 bases and V 6 bases, and 7 bases lay outside the gene matches. The CDR3 totals 16 residues. The CDR3 is CASSYRQGATNEKLFF. The CDR3, as DNA: TGTGCCAGCAGCTACCGACAGGGTGCAACTAATGAAAAACTGTTTTTT.

This clonotype was picked up one time. The chain has TRBV5-1 and TRBJ2-1; 9 nucleotides match TRBD1. Germline V gives CDR1 SGHRS, CDR2 YFSETQ. Losses at the gene ends were 0 bases for V and 3 bases for J; bases not matched to a gene: 4. This CDR3 region has 16 residues. The CDR3 sequence: CASSLVGTGIYNEQFF. CDR3 coding DNA: TGCGCCAGCAGCTTGGTCGGGACAGGGATCTACAATGAGCAGTTCTTC.

At least ten counts were recorded for this clonotype. The chain recombines TRBV20-1 with TRBJ2-1; 10 bases are a match to TRBD2. Germline values: CDR1 DFQATT, CDR2 SNEGSKA (reference sequence). Germline trimming cut 4 bases from V and 7 bases from J; bases unmatched to any gene: 13. This CDR3 has 16 amino acids. CDR3 in amino acids: CSAKKPTAGGRNEQFF. CDR3 in DNA: TGCAGTGCTAAGAAGCCCACAGCGGGAGGGCGAAATGAGCAGTTCTTC.

This clonotype came up many times. The V gene is TRBV12-3 or TRBV12-4, the J gene TRBJ1-5, with 7 bases matching TRBD1. This CDR3 has 15 residues. Trimming removed 5 bases from V and 2 bases from J; junction bases left unmatched: 6. The CDR3 region has the DNA TGTGCCAGCAGTAAGGGAACAGGGGGCAATCAGCCCCAGCATTTT. It yields the protein CASSKGTGGNQPQHF.

This clonotype was observed many times. The J gene is TRBJ2-3, the V gene TRBV7-9; 8 nucleotides line up with TRBD2. The germline V gene encodes CDR1 SEHNR and CDR2 FQNEAQ (reference sequence). Trimming took 0 bases from V and 2 from J; bases not matched to a gene: 7. The CDR3 is 17 residues long. The CDR3 is CASSLAAGGGYTDTQYF. The CDR3 coding sequence is TGTGCCAGCAGCTTAGCGGCGGGGGGCGGCTACACAGATACGCAGTATTTT.

This clonotype was detected many times. The chain joins TRBV20-1 to TRBJ2-5; D may correspond to TRBD1 or TRBD2 (5 bases each). The CDR3 consists of 13 residues. The ends were cut back, 3 bases at V and 2 bases at J, with 10 bases in the middle. CDR1 DFQATT and CDR2 SNEGSKA come from the germline V gene (reference sequence). CDR3: CSASGTRQETQYF. For the CDR3, the DNA is TGCAGTGCTAGCGGGACCAGACAAGAGACCCAGTACTTC.

This clonotype was counted at least ten times. The V gene is TRBV5-5, the J gene TRBJ2-5; D is possibly TRBD1 (5 bases). The V end was cut by 0 bases, the J end by 0 bases, with 15 bases between. Per the germline V gene, CDR1 is SGHKS and CDR2 is YYEKEE (reference sequence). The CDR3 runs to 17 residues. The CDR3 sequence is CASSLAWGQKNQETQYF. The CDR3 region has the DNA TGTGCCAGCAGCTTGGCCTGGGGCCAGAAGAACCAAGAGACCCAGTACTTC.

The table lists this clonotype with many counts. This rearrangement joins TRBV27 to TRBJ1-1; D is unclear. V lost 6 bases and J 4 bases, leaving 21 bases between the germline ends. CDR3 length equals 16 residues. Germline values: CDR1 MNHEY, CDR2 SMNVEV (reference sequence). The CDR3 here is CASSFWLERAGTEAFF. Here the CDR3 DNA reads TGTGCCAGCAGCTTCTGGCTAGAAAGGGCGGGCACTGAAGCTTTCTTT.

This chain links TRBV19 with TRBJ1-6; 8 bases match TRBD1. Germline trimming cut 8 bases from V and 9 bases from J; bases unmatched to any gene: 9. CDR3 length equals 14 residues. In germline, CDR1 is LNHDA, CDR2 SQIVND (reference sequence). CDR3 in amino acids: CASRKQGAGSPLHF. The CDR3 DNA is TGTGCCAGTCGAAAGCAGGGGGCAGGTTCACCCCTCCACTTT. The full variable domain, completed using reference TRBV19 and TRBJ1-6, is DGGITQSPKYLFRKEGQNVTLSCEQNLNHDAMYWYRQDPGQGLRLIYYSQIVNDFQKGDIAEGYSVSREKKESFPLTVTSAQKNPTAFYLCASRKQGAGSPLHFGNGTRLTVT.

This clonotype was counted once. V gene TRBV5-6 combines with J gene TRBJ2-3, with 10 bases aligning to TRBD2. The CDR3 runs to 17 residues. V shed 3 bases, J shed 3 bases, and the junction held 10 bases outside the gene matches. Germline-derived CDR1 and CDR2 are SGHDT and YYEEEE. This CDR3 reads CASSSPGLAGETDTQYF. DNA of the CDR3: TGTGCCAGCAGCTCCCCCGGCCTAGCGGGAGAGACAGATACGCAGTATTTT. Combining the CDR3 with reference TRBV5-6 and TRBJ2-3 gives the whole variable domain DAGVTQSPTHLIKTRGQQVTLRCSPKSGHDTVSWYQQALGQGPQFIFQYYEEEERQRGNFPDRFSGHQFPNYSSELNVNALLLGDSALYLCASSSPGLAGETDTQYFGPGTRLTVL.

For this clonotype: A much larger clone is a single base away; this may be a read error. This chain uses TRBV19 with TRBJ1-2, with TRBD1 as a possible D gene (5 bases). This CDR3 region has 14 residues. Germline lookup yields CDR1 LNHDA and CDR2 SQIVND (reference sequence). V was trimmed by 5 bases and J by 5 bases, leaving 15 bases between them. The DNA of the CDR3 is TGTGCCAGTAGTCCGACGGGACGGGCTTATGGCTACACCTTC. Its protein product is CASSPTGRAYGYTF.

In its sample, this clonotype was seen many times. V usage is TRBV19 and J usage is TRBJ2-1, with D possibly matching TRBD2 (5 bases). CDR3 length: 15 amino acids. Trimming took off 10 bases at V and 6 bases at J, with 22 bases between the two ends. Germline V lookup: CDR1 LNHDA, CDR2 SQIVND (reference sequence). As DNA, the CDR3 is TGTGCCACCCAAACCCCTAGGGCGGGTGGCAATGAGCAGTTCTTC. Its translation is CATQTPRAGGNEQFF.

The chain carries TRBV27 and TRBJ1-1, with TRBD1 matching over 9 bases. With 4 bases clipped from V and 0 bases from J, the junction kept 6 bases outside the gene matches. This CDR3 has 16 residues. Germline CDR1 reads MNHEY; CDR2 reads SMNVEV (reference sequence). The CDR3 nucleotides read TGTGCCAGCAGTTCCCTAGGGACAGGGATGAACACTGAAGCTTTCTTT. Translating it yields CASSSLGTGMNTEAFF.